This T cell receptor (beta chain) was sequenced for a study of blood T cell repertoires in COVID-19. Study context: Both acute and convalescent COVID-19 samples were obtained from the United States, Italy and Spain. From T cells, B-cell-depleted T cells, or PBMCs came the material, which was cDNA or gDNA.

Authors' data handling: Using reference gene primer amplification, nucleated cell counts were estimated. Here immunoSEQ multiplex PCR was the method, and the copy in TCRdb shows in-frame clones only, minus some. V and J calls and clone size are copied from that table; D and trimming were computed from the DNA. The sample has fewer than 15,000 clones, roughly 93% seen once. Trimming pared 6 bases from V and 4 bases from J, leaving 12 bases between. The CDR3 sequence is 14 residues long. Germline-derived CDR1 and CDR2 are MDHEN and SYDVKM. This TCR was sampled from a human donor in a cohort sampled during active COVID-19. Material for sequencing was peripheral blood. The chain uses TRBV28 and TRBJ2-2, with TRBD1 as a possible D gene (6 bases). The CDR3 spells CASSVQGSTGELFF. The CDR3 nucleotides read TGTGCCAGCAGCGTACAGGGTAGCACCGGGGAGCTGTTTTTT.